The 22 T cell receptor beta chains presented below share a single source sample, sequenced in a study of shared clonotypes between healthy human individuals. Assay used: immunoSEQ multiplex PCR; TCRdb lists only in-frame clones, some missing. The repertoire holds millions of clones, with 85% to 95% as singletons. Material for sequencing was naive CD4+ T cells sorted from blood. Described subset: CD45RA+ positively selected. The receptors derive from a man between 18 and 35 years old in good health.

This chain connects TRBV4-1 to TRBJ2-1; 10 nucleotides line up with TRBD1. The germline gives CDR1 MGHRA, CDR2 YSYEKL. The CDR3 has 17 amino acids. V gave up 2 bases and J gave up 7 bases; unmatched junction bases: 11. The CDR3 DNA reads TGCGCCAGCAGCCAACTTTTAGCGGGACAGGGGAGGAATGAGCAGTTCTTC. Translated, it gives CASSQLLAGQGRNEQFF.

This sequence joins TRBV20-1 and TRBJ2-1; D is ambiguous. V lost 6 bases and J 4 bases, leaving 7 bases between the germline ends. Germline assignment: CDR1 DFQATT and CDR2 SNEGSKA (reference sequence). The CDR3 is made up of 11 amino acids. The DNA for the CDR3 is TGCAGTGCCAGGTATTACAATGAGCAGTTCTTC. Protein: CSARYYNEQFF.

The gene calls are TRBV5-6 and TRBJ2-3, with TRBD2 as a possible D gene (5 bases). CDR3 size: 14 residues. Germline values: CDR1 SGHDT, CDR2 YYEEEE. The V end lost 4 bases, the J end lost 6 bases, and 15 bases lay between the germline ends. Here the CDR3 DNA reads TGTGCCAGCAGCCCCCAGACGCGGAGGGATACGCAGTATTTT. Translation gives CASSPQTRRDTQYF.

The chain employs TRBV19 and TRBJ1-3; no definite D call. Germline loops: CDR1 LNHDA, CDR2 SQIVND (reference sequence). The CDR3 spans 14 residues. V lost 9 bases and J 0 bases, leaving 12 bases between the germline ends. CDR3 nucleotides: TGTGCCAGCCTTGACACCAGCTCTGGAAACACCATATATTTT. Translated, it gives CASLDTSSGNTIYF.

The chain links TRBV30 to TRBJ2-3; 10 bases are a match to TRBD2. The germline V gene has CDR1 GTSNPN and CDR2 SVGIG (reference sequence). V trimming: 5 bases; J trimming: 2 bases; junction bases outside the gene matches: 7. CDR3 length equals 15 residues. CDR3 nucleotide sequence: TGTGCCTGGGCTAGGACTAGCGGTTTCACAGATACGCAGTATTTT. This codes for CAWARTSGFTDTQYF.

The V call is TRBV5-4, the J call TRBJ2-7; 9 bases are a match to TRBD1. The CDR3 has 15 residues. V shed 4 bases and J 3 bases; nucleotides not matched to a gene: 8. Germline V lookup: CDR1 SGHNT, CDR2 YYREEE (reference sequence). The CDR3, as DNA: TGTGCCAGCAGCCGCCGGGGGACAGGGCTCTACGAGCAGTACTTC. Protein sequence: CASSRRGTGLYEQYF.

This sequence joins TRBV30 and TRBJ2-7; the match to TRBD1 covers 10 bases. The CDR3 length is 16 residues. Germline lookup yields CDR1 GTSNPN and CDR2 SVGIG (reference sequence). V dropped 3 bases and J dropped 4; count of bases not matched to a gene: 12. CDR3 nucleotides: TGTGCCTGGAGGCGGCCATTGGGGACAGGGGCTTACGAGCAGTACTTC. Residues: CAWRRPLGTGAYEQYF.

The CDR3 bases are TGTGCCAGCAGGGAATCAGATACGCAGTATTTT. Translation: CASRESDTQYF. The chain joins TRBV2 to TRBJ2-3; no clear D. The CDR3 extends over 11 amino acids. With 6 bases removed from V and 4 bases from J, the gap between germline ends came to 5 bases. CDR1 is SNHLY, CDR2 FYNNEI, per germline.

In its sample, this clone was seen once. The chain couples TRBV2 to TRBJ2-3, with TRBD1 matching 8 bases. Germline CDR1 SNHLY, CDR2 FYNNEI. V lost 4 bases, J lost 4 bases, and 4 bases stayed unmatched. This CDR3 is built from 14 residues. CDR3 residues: CASSGQGWADTQYF. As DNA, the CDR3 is TGTGCCAGCAGTGGACAGGGGTGGGCAGATACGCAGTATTTT.

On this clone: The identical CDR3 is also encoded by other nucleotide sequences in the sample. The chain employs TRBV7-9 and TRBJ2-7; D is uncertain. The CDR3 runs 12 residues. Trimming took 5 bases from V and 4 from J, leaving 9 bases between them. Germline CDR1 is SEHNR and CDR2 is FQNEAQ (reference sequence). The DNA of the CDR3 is TGTGCCAGCAGCCCCTCGGGTTACGAGCAGTACTTC. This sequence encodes CASSPSGYEQYF.

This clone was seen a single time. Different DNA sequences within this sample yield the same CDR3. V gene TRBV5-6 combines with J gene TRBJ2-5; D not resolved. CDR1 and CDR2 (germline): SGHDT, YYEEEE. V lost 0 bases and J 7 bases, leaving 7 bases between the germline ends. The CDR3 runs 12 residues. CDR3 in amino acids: CASSLATGTQYF. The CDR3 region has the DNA TGTGCCAGCAGCTTGGCGACGGGGACCCAGTACTTC.

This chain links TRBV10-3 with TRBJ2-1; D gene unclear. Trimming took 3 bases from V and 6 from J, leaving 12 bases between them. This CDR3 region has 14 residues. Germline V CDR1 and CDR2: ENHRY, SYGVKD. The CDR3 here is CAISDTNNFNEQFF. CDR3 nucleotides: TGTGCCATCAGTGATACTAACAACTTCAATGAGCAGTTCTTC.

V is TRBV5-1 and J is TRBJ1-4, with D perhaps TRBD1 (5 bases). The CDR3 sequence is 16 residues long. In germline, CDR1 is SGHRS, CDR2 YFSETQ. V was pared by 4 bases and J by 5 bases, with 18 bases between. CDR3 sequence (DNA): TGCGCCAGCAGCACGGAAGGGACCGCCAAAAATGAAAAACTGTTTTTT. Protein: CASSTEGTAKNEKLFF.

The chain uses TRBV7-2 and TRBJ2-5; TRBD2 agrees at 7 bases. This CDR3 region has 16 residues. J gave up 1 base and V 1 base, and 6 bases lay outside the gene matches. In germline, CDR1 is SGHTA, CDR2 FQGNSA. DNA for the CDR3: TGTGCCAGCAGCTTAGTTGGGGGAGGGCCCCAAGAGACCCAGTACTTC. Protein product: CASSLVGGGPQETQYF.

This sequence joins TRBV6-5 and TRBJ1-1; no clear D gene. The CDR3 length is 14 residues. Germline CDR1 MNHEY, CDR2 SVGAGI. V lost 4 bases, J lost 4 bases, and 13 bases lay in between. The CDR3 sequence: CASSSPGLGTEAFF. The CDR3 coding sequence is TGTGCCAGCAGTTCCCCCGGTTTGGGCACTGAAGCTTTCTTT.

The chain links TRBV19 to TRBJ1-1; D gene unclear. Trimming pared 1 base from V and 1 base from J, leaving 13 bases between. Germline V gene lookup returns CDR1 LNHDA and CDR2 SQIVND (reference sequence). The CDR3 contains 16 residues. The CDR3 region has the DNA TGTGCCAGTAGTATAGGGGGAGAGATCTGGAACACTGAAGCTTTCTTT. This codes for CASSIGGEIWNTEAFF.

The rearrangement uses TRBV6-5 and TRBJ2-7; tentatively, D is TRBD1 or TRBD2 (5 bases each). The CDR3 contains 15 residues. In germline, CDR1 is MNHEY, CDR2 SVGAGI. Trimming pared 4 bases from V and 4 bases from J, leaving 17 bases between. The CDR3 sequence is CASSSRGPKGYEQYF. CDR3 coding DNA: TGTGCCAGCAGTTCCCGGGGCCCCAAGGGGTACGAGCAGTACTTC.

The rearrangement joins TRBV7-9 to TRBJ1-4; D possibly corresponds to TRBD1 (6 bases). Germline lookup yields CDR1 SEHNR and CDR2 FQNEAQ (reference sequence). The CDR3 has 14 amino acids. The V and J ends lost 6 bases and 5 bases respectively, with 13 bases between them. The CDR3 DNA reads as TGTGCCAGCAGTCAGGACAGTGAGAATGAAAAACTGTTTTTT. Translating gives CASSQDSENEKLFF.

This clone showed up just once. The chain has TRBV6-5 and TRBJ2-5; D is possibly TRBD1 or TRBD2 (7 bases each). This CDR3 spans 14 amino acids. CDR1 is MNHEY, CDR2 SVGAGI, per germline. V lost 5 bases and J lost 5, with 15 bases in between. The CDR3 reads CASSPGGGRETQYF. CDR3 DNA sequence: TGTGCCAGCAGTCCAGGGGGGGGAAGGGAGACCCAGTACTTC.

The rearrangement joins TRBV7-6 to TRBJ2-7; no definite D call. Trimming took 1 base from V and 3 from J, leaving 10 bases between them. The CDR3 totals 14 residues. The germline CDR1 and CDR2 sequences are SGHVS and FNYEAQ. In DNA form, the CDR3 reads TGTGCCAGCAGCTTAGGACAATCGGTCTACGAGCAGTACTTC. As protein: CASSLGQSVYEQYF.

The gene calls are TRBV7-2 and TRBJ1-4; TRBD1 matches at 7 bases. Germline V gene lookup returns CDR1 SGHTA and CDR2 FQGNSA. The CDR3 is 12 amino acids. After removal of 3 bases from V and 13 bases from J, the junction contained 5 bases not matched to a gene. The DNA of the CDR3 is TGTGCCAGCAGCTTCAGGACAGGTACACTGTTTTTT. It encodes CASSFRTGTLFF.

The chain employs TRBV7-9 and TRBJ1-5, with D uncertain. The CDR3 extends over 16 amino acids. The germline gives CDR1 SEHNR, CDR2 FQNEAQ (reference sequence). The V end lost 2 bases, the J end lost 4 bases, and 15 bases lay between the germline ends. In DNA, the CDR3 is TGTGCCAGCAGCTTATATGCGGGGAATGGTAATCAGCCCCAGCATTTT. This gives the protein CASSLYAGNGNQPQHF. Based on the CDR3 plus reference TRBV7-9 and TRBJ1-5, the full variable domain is DTGVSQNPRHKITKRGQNVTFRCDPISEHNRLYWYRQTLGQGPEFLTYFQNEAQLEKSRLLSDRFSAERPKGSFSTLEIQRTEQGDSAMYLCASSLYAGNGNQPQHFGDGTRLSIL.